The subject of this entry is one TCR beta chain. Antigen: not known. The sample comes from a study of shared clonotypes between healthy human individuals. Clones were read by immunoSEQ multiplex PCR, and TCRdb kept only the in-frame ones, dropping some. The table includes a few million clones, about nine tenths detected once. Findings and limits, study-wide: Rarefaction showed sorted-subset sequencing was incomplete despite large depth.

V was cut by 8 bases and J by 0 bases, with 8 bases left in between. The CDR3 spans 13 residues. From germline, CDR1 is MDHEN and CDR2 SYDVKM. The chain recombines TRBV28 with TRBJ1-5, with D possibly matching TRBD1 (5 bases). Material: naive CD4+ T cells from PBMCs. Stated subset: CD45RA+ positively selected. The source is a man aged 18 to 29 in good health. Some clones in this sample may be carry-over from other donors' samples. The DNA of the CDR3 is TGTGCCAGCCAGGGTGGTAGCAATCAGCCCCAGCATTTT. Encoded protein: CASQGGSNQPQHF.